This T cell receptor beta chain was sequenced for a study of CD8+ T cells in alopecia areata. Study at large: Patients in the treated group were given tofacitinib by mouth, 5 to 10 mg twice a day. Whole-study findings and limits: Against the mouse data, patients shared TCRs less clearly, possibly for HLA reasons.

It was from alopecia areata patients that lesional scalp punch biopsies and peripheral blood were collected. A FACSAria was used to sort CD4+ and CD8+ T cells. These cells came from PBMCs. V lost 6 bases, J lost 4 bases, and 9 bases stayed unmatched. CDR1 is SGHTA, CDR2 FQGNSA, per germline. The CDR3 totals 15 residues. Many counts were recorded for this clone. Its antigen is currently unknown. RNA extraction was followed by reverse transcription into cDNA, which acted as the sequencing template. TCRdb's copy holds only in-frame clones and misses some; the assay was immunoSEQ multiplex PCR. Of about 140,000 clones in the sample, about half are singletons; the top ten hold 0.95% to 1%.

The sequencing here drew on CD4+ T cells sorted from blood, taken at week 0. The chain carries TRBV7-2 and TRBJ2-4, with 7 bases lining up with TRBD2. The origin of this receptor is a human donor with alopecia areata. CDR3 sequence (DNA): TGTGCCAGCAGGAAAGGTATTAGCGGGAAAAACATTCAGTACTTC. Its translation: CASRKGISGKNIQYF.